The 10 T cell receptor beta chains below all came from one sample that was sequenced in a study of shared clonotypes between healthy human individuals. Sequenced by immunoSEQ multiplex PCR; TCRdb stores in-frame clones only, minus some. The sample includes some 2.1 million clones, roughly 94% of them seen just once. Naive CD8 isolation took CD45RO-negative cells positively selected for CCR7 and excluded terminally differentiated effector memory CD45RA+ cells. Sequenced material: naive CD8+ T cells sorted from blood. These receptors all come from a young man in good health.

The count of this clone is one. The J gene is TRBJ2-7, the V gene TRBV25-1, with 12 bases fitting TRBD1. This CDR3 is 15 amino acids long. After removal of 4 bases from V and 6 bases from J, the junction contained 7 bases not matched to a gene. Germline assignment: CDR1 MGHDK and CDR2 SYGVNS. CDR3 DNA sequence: TGTGCCAGCAGTGGTTACGGGACAGGGGGCGTCGAGCAGTACTTC. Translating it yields CASSGYGTGGVEQYF.

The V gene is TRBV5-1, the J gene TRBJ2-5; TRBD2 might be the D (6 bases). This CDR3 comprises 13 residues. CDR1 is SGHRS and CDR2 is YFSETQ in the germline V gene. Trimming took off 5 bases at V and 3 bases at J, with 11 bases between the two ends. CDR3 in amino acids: CASRAGTEETQYF. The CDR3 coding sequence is TGCGCCAGCAGAGCCGGGACTGAAGAGACCCAGTACTTC.

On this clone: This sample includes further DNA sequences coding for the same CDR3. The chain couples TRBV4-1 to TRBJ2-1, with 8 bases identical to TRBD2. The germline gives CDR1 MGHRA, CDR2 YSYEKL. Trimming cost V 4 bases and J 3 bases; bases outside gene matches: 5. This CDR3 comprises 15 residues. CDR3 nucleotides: TGCGCCAGCAGCCTCGGACTAGCCGACTACAATGAGCAGTTCTTC. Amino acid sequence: CASSLGLADYNEQFF.

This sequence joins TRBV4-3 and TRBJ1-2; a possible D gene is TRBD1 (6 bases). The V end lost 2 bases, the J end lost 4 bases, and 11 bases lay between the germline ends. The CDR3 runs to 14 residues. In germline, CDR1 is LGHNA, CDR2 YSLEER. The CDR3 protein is CASSQWGATYGYTF. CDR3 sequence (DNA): TGCGCCAGCAGCCAATGGGGGGCGACCTATGGCTACACCTTC.

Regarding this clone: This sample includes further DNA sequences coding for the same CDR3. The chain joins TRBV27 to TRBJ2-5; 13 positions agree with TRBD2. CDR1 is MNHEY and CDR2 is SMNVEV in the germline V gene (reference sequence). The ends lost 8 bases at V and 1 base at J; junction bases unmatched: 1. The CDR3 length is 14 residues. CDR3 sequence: CASRLAGGQETQYF. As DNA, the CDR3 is TGTGCCAGCCGACTAGCGGGGGGCCAAGAGACCCAGTACTTC.

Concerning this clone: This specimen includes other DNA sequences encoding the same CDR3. CDR3 sequence reads: CASSVVPNYEQYF. The CDR3 DNA reads TGTGCCAGCAGCGTAGTGCCGAACTACGAGCAGTACTTC. The chain employs TRBV9 and TRBJ2-7; D gene uncertain. Trimming stripped 0 bases from V and 3 bases from J, with 7 bases between. Germline V CDR1 and CDR2: SGDLS, YYNGEE. The CDR3 contains 13 residues. Full variable domain (outside the CDR3, taken from reference TRBV9 and TRBJ2-7): DSGVTQTPKHLITATGQRVTLRCSPRSGDLSVYWYQQSLDQGLQFLIQYYNGEERAKGNILERFSAQQFPDLHSELNLSSLELGDSALYFCASSVVPNYEQYFGPGTRLTVT.

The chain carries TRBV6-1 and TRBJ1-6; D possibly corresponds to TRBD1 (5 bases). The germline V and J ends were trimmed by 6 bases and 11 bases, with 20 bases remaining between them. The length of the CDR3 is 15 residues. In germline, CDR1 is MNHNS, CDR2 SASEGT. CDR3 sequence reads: CASSSSGTLGAPLHF. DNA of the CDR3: TGTGCCAGCAGCTCGTCCGGGACTTTAGGGGCACCCCTCCACTTT.

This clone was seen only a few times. The CDR3 coding sequence is TGTGCCAGCAGCAGGGGCCGTGTTTTAGCGGGGGACGGCTACGAGCAGTACTTC. It translates to CASSRGRVLAGDGYEQYF. The rearrangement links TRBV7-2 to TRBJ2-7; 9 positions match TRBD2. Trimming at V came to 5 bases and at J to 3 bases, leaving 17 bases not matched to a gene. Germline CDR1 is SGHTA and CDR2 is FQGNSA. CDR3 size: 18 residues. The full variable domain, completed using reference TRBV7-2 and TRBJ2-7, is GAGVSQSPSNKVTEKGKDVELRCDPISGHTALYWYRQSLGQGLEFLIYFQGNSAPDKSGLPSDRFSAERTGGSVSTLTIQRTQQEDSAVYLCASSRGRVLAGDGYEQYFGPGTRLTVT.

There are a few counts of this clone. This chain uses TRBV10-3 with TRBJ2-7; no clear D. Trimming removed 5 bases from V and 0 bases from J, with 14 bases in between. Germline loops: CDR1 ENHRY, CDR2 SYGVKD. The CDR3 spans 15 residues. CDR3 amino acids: CAISSVVGLSYEQYF. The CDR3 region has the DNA TGTGCCATCAGTTCGGTAGTGGGTCTCTCCTACGAGCAGTACTTC.

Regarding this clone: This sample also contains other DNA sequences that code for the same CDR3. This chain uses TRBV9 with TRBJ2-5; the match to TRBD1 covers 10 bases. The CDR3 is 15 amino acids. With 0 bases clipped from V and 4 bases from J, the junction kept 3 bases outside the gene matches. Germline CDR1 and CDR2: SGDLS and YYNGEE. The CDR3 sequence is CASSVGQGAGETQYF. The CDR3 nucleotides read TGTGCCAGCAGCGTAGGACAGGGGGCAGGAGAGACCCAGTACTTC.